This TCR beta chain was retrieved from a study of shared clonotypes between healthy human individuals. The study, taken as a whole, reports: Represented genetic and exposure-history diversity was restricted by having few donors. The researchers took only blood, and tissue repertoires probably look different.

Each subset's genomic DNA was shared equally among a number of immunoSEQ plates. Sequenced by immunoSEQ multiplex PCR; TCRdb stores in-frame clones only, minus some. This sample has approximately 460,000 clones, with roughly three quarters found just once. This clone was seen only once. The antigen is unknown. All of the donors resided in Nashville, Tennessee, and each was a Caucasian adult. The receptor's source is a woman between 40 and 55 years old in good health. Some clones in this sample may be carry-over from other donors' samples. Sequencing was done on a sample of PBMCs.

Here the CDR3 reads CASSFGLAGGLPDTQYF. CDR3 nucleotides: TGTGCCAGCAGCTTCGGACTAGCGGGAGGTTTACCAGATACGCAGTATTTT. V gene TRBV27 combines with J gene TRBJ2-3, with 14 nucleotides matching TRBD2. This CDR3 contains 17 residues. Germline V lookup: CDR1 MNHEY, CDR2 SMNVEV (reference sequence). The V segment lost 6 bases and the J segment 4 bases; nucleotides outside the gene matches: 9.